The next 17 T cell receptor beta chains were all read from a single sample in a study of molecular identifiers for immune sequencing clone quantification (dated by TCRdb to the late 2010s). The method was PCR. The instrument given in TCRdb is Illumina HiSeq 4000. TCRdb itself trimmed the public reads at Q25 with fastp, ran MiXCR and retained productive beta chains. Under each unique CDR3 protein, matching rows form one entry showing the most common genes and DNA. The sample profile shows approximately 54,000 distinct CDR3 sequences; under 30% of them were found once. 1.9% of the sample is in the top ten clones. The specimen sequenced was naive CD8+ T cells from blood, with Jurkat cell RNA spiked in. The cell subset or site label here, explained by the study, means: FACS-sorted CD8+CD4-CCR7+CD45RA+ naive T cells. These receptors all stem from a human donor in good health. Some libraries in this study had Jurkat cell RNA spiked in.

This clonotype has a count of ten or more. The V call is TRBV25-1, the J call TRBJ2-7; 12 nucleotides line up with TRBD2. Germline CDR1 reads MGHDK; CDR2 reads SYGVNS. The V gene end was trimmed by 10 bases and the J gene end by 6 bases; junction bases not matched to a gene: 13. The CDR3 runs to 15 residues. CDR3 DNA: TGTGCCACCCAGGAGAGACTAGCGGGAGTTCGCGAGCAGTACTTC. As protein: CATQERLAGVREQYF.

This clonotype occurred a few times. The CDR3 DNA is TGTGCCAGCAGCGTGTCTTCGGCAGGGCCTAATGAAAAACTGTTTTTT. Its protein is CASSVSSAGPNEKLFF. The gene calls are TRBV9 and TRBJ1-4; weak D call: TRBD1 (5 bases). The V gene's germline CDR1 is SGDLS and CDR2 YYNGEE. V gave up 2 bases and J gave up 3 bases, with 14 bases separating them. The CDR3 runs to 16 residues.

The sample holds many counts of this clonotype. The chain joins TRBV7-3 to TRBJ2-2, with D tentatively TRBD1 or TRBD2 (6 bases each). The CDR3 runs to 16 residues. The ends were cut back, 2 bases at V and 3 bases at J, with 13 bases in the middle. Germline CDR1 SGHTA, CDR2 FQGTGA. The CDR3 reads CASSLVPRGDTGELFF. The DNA for the CDR3 is TGTGCCAGCAGCTTAGTTCCAAGGGGGGACACCGGGGAGCTGTTTTTT.

This clonotype was picked up a small number of times. This chain joins TRBV5-1 and TRBJ1-5; maybe TRBD1 (5 bases). V shed 4 bases and J shed 2 bases, with 19 bases lying between them. This CDR3 is built from 17 residues. Germline V gene lookup returns CDR1 SGHRS and CDR2 YFSETQ. The CDR3 here is CASSPTGPSVGNQPQHF. The CDR3 DNA reads TGCGCCAGCAGCCCGACGGGACCCAGCGTGGGCAATCAGCCCCAGCATTTT. Variable domain in full (rest from reference TRBV5-1 and TRBJ1-5): KAGVTQTPRYLIKTRGQQVTLSCSPISGHRSVSWYQQTPGQGLQFLFEYFSETQRNKGNFPGRFSGRQFSNSRSEMNVSTLELGDSALYLCASSPTGPSVGNQPQHFGDGTRLSIL.

The chain recombines TRBV20-1 with TRBJ1-1; unclear D gene. Germline CDR1 is DFQATT and CDR2 is SNEGSKA (reference sequence). The CDR3 spans 13 residues. Trimming shortened V by 4 bases and J by 3 bases, and 12 bases separated the two germline ends. This CDR3 reads CSATKRRYTEAFF. The CDR3 DNA reads as TGCAGTGCTACGAAGCGGAGATACACTGAAGCTTTCTTT.

Points on this clonotype: This may come from a read error, since a much larger clone is one base off. The genes are TRBV2 and TRBJ1-4, with D maybe TRBD1 (6 bases). The CDR3 spans 14 residues. Germline values: CDR1 SNHLY, CDR2 FYNNEI. The CDR3 sequence is CASIEVGAKEKLFF. The CDR3 DNA reads TGTGCCAGCATCGAAGTGGGGGCTAAAGAAAAACTGTTTTTT.

Ten or more counts support this clonotype. This chain joins TRBV12-3 or TRBV12-4 and TRBJ2-3, with D perhaps matching TRBD1 (6 bases). Trimming removed 7 bases at V and 5 bases at J, with 10 bases between. This CDR3 has 12 residues. The CDR3 DNA sequence: TGTGCCAGCACCCCAGGGGAAGATACGCAGTATTTT. Amino acid sequence: CASTPGEDTQYF.

This clonotype has at least ten counts. The V and J genes are TRBV14 and TRBJ2-5; D gene uncertain. The length of the CDR3 is 14 residues. Germline V lookup: CDR1 SGHDN, CDR2 FVKESK. The V gene lost 6 bases and the J gene lost 0 bases, with 11 bases spanning the gap. CDR3 residues: CASSLDFNQETQYF. The CDR3 bases are TGTGCCAGCAGTCTTGACTTTAACCAAGAGACCCAGTACTTC.

The sample holds a few counts of this clonotype. A much larger clone lies one base from this, so it may be a read error. The chain carries TRBV29-1 and TRBJ2-6; no firm D call. The CDR3 covers 17 residues. CDR1 and CDR2 from the germline V gene are SQVTM and ANQGSEA. The V and J ends lost 1 base and 0 bases respectively, with 13 bases between them. CDR3 loop: CSVEAPYTPSGANVLTF. The CDR3 region has the DNA TGCAGCGTTGAAGCCCCTTATACACCCTCTGGGGCCAACGTCCTGACTTTC.

This clonotype was observed at least ten times. The J gene is TRBJ1-5, the V gene TRBV4-1; D remains ambiguous. The V end was cut by 0 bases, the J end by 1 base, with 13 bases between. Germline CDR1 reads MGHRA; CDR2 reads YSYEKL. The length of the CDR3 is 17 residues. CDR3 sequence (DNA): TGCGCCAGCAGCCAAGATCTGGCGGGGATCAGCAATCAGCCCCAGCATTTT. As protein: CASSQDLAGISNQPQHF.

This clonotype was found many times. The V and J genes are TRBV7-2 and TRBJ2-7, with TRBD2 as a possible D gene (5 bases). CDR1 SGHTA and CDR2 FQGNSA come from the germline V gene. The CDR3 length is 14 residues. The V end lost 2 bases, the J end lost 2 bases, and 10 bases lay between the germline ends. CDR3 sequence: CASSLSAGAYEQYF. The CDR3 DNA sequence: TGTGCCAGCAGCTTATCAGCCGGGGCCTACGAGCAGTACTTC.

This clonotype was counted at least ten times. The chain links TRBV4-1 to TRBJ1-5; 8 bases fit TRBD1. Germline-derived CDR1 and CDR2 are MGHRA and YSYEKL. V lost 2 bases and J lost 6; bases outside the gene matches: 12. This CDR3 is built from 17 residues. The CDR3 DNA is TGCGCCAGCAGCCAACTGGATGCAGGGGGCATGGGTCAGCCCCAGCATTTT. It is translated as CASSQLDAGGMGQPQHF.

In regard to this clonotype: It may be a read error: a sequence one base away is much more abundant. The chain couples TRBV19 to TRBJ2-4, with D unclear. The CDR3 has 13 amino acids. Trimming removed 0 bases from V and 6 bases from J, with 6 bases in between. The germline V gene encodes CDR1 LNHDA and CDR2 SQIVND (reference sequence). The CDR3 DNA is TGTGCCAGTAGTATAGACAACATAAACATTCAGTACTTC. Translated, it gives CASSIDNINIQYF.

Comment on this clonotype: A read error may be the cause here, since a much bigger clone is one base away. Because it lacks the conserved phenylalanine or tryptophan at the end, this CDR3 is likely a read error. The chain carries TRBV27 and TRBJ2-7; D may be TRBD1 or TRBD2 (5 bases each). The ends were cut back, 3 bases at V and 7 bases at J, with 13 bases in the middle. The CDR3 has 13 residues. CDR1 and CDR2 from the germline V gene are MNHEY and SMNVEV (reference sequence). Here the CDR3 reads CASSFGEGREQYS. CDR3 DNA: TGTGCCAGCAGTTTCGGTGAGGGGCGGGAGCAGTACTCC.

This clonotype showed up many times. The chain uses TRBV7-3 and TRBJ2-7; 10 bases are a match to TRBD2. The junction had 8 bases not matched to a gene; V was cut back by 4 bases and J by 2 bases. This CDR3 comprises 16 residues. From germline, CDR1 is SGHTA and CDR2 FQGTGA. The CDR3 loop reads CASSSQPAGGAYEQYF. The CDR3 region has the DNA TGTGCCAGCAGCTCCCAACCAGCGGGAGGGGCCTACGAGCAGTACTTC.

This clonotype was found many times. V gene TRBV12-3 or TRBV12-4 combines with J gene TRBJ2-6; 7 bases agree with TRBD1. The CDR3 has 15 residues. V lost 8 bases and J lost 0; bases outside the gene matches: 4. CDR3 residues: CASGDRTSGANVLTF. CDR3 coding DNA: TGTGCCAGCGGGGACAGAACCTCTGGGGCCAACGTCCTGACTTTC.

This clonotype has ten or more counts. This chain uses TRBV28 with TRBJ2-7, with TRBD2 identical over 7 bases. This CDR3 contains 16 residues. With V trimmed by 2 bases and J by 5 bases, 12 bases remained unmatched. Germline CDR1 MDHEN, CDR2 SYDVKM. CDR3 DNA: TGTGCCAGCAGTTTACTCGAGGGACCCGCGGGGGACGAGCAGTACTTC. Its translation is CASSLLEGPAGDEQYF.